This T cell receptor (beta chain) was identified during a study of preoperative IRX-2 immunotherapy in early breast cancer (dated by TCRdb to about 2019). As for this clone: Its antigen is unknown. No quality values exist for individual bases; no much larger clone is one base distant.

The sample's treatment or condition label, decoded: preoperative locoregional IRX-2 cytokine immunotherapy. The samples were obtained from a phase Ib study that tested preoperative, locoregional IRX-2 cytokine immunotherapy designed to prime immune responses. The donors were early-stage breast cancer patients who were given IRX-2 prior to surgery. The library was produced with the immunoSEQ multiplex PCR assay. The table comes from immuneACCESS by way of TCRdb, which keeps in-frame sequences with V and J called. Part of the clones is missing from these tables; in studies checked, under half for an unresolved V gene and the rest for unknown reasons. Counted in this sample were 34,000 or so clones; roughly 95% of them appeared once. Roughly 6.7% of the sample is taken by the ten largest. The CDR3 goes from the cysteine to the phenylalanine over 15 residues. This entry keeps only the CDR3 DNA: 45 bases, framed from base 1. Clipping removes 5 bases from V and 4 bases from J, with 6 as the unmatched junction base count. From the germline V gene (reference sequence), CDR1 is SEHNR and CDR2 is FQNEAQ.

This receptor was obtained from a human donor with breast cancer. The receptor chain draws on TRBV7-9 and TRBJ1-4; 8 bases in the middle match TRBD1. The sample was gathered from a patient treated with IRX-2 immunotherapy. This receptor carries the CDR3 CASSPDRGGNEKLFF. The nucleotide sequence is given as TGTGCCAGCAGCCCCGACAGGGGCGGTAATGAAAAACTGTTTTTT.